The present T cell receptor (beta chain) was sequenced within a study of regulatory T cells in long-lasting Graves disease. The CDR3 contains 13 residues. The V and J ends lost 6 bases and 9 bases respectively, with 18 bases between them. CDR1 and CDR2 from the germline V gene are MNHNS and SASEGT. Relying on iRepertoire HTBI primers and Arm-PCR of CDR3 regions, the team built TCR beta libraries. TCRdb re-derived calls from the multiplex PCR reads in MiXCR, one entry per CDR3 protein. The repertoire holds around 500,000 distinct CDR3 sequences, under 25% seen once, with 7% to 10% in the top ten. The time point: persistent/refractory GD, antithyroid drugs over 5 years with positive TRAb. There was RNA extracted from PBMCs, and the TCR library was made from it. This clonotype occurred many times.

The sequence derives from a female donor with Graves disease. The genes are TRBV6-1 and TRBJ2-7; D gene unclear. The sample was peripheral blood mononuclear cells (PBMCs), taken when the disease was refractory, from a patient treated with antithyroid drugs. The CDR3 DNA follows: TGTGCCAGCAGACCCGGGCCCCGAGTACGGCAGTACTTC. This sequence encodes CASRPGPRVRQYF.